This T cell receptor (beta chain) was identified during a study of blood T cell repertoires in COVID-19. Study at large: COVID-19 samples, acute and convalescent, were from the United States, Italy and Spain. Sample material is recorded as cDNA or gDNA derived from T cells, B-cell-depleted T cells, or PBMCs.

This CDR3 is built from 17 residues. CDR1 and CDR2 from the germline V gene are SGDLS and YYNGEE. J gave up 5 bases and V 0 bases, and 10 bases lay outside the gene matches. In the study's own analysis: For nucleated cells, counts were estimated from reference gene primer amplification. Data came from immunoSEQ multiplex PCR; TCRdb stores just in-frame clones and leaves some out. Clone size and the V and J calls come from that table; the DNA yielded D and trimming. The profile shows some 210,000 clones, around four fifths of them singletons. The chain carries TRBV9 and TRBJ2-5, with 10 nucleotides matching TRBD2. Sequencing used peripheral blood. The sequence was obtained from a man aged 45 to 65 with active or convalescent COVID-19. The CDR3 region is CASSVGASGGTGETQYF. DNA for the CDR3: TGTGCCAGCAGCGTAGGGGCTAGCGGGGGAACAGGGGAGACCCAGTACTTC.